This note documents a single TCR beta chain sequence. CDR1 MNHNS and CDR2 SASEGT come from the germline V gene. The CDR3 is made up of 13 amino acids. The V gene lost 3 bases and the J gene lost 4 bases, with 7 bases spanning the gap. This specimen belongs to a study of blood T cell repertoires in COVID-19. Profiling relied on immunoSEQ multiplex PCR, and the TCRdb table lists in-frame clones only, not all of them. The repertoire holds more than 200,000 clones, with about 86% as singletons. The sequenced sample consisted of peripheral blood. J is TRBJ1-5 and V is TRBV6-1; D call uncertain. The receptor's source is a man aged 50 to 60 with active or convalescent COVID-19. Here the CDR3 DNA reads TGTGCCAGCAGTGAGGGAGGAAATCAGCCCCAGCATTTT. Protein sequence: CASSEGGNQPQHF.